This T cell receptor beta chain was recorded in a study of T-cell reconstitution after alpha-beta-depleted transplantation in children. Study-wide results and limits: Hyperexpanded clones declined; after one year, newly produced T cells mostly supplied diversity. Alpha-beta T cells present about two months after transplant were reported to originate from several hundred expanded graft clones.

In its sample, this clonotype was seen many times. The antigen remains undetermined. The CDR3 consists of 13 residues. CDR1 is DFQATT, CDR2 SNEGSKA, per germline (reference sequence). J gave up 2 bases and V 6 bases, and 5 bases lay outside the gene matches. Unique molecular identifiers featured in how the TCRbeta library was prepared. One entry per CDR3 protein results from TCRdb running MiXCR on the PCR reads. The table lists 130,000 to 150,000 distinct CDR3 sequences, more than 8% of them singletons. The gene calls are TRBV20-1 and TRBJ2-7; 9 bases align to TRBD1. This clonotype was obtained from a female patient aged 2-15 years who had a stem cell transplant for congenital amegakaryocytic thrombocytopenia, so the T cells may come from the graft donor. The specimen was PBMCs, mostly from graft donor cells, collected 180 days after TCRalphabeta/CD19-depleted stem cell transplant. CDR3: CSAGTGRTYEQYF. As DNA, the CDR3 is TGCAGTGCCGGGACAGGGCGGACCTACGAGCAGTACTTC.